This TCR beta chain was profiled in a study of T cell repertoires in cytomegalovirus infection. Looking at the study overall: In public TCR beta signatures, there were indications of both CMV infection and matching HLA type. Broader study findings: The cumulative frequency of public TCR beta families identified carriers of CMV plus the relevant HLA. HLA-C-restricted CMV-specific TCR beta clonotypes prevailed in the ex vivo response.

V gave up 1 base and J gave up 7 bases, with 10 bases separating them. The CDR3 length is 12 residues. Germline lookup yields CDR1 GTSNPN and CDR2 SVGIG (reference sequence). As concerns this clonotype: Antigen specificity is unknown.

A single record per CDR3 protein comes from TCRdb applying MiXCR to the reads. The table records around 450,000 distinct CDR3 sequences, around 32% of them present only once. The chain is built from TRBV30 and TRBJ1-2; the D is unclear. The sequence came from a human donor in good health (CMV status not recorded). Some clones in this sample may be carry-over from other donors' samples. What was sequenced was PBMCs. CDR3 region: CAWSGASRGYTF. As DNA, the CDR3 is TGTGCCTGGAGTGGCGCCTCACGTGGCTACACCTTC.